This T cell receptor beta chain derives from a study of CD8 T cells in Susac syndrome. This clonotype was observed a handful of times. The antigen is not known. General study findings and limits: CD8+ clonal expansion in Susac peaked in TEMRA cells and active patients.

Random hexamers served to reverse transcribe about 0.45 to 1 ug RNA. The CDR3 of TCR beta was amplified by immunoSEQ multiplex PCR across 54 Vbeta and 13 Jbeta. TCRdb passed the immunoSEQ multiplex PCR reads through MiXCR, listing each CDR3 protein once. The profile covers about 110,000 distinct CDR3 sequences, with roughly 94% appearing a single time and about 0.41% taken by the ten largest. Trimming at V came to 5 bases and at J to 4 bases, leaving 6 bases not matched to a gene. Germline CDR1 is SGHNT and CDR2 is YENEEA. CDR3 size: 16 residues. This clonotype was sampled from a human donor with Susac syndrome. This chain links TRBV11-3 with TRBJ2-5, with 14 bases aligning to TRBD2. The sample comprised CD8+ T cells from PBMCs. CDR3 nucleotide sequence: TGTGCCAGCAGCCAAAAAGGGACTAGCGGGGGAGAGACCCAGTACTTC. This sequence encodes CASSQKGTSGGETQYF.